The 30 T cell receptor beta chains presented below share a single source sample, sequenced in a study of HIV-infected patients and healthy controls. About 550 ng RNA was reverse transcribed with alpha and beta constant-region primers. Using multiplexing indices, alpha and beta chain libraries were generated apart by chain-specific third strand synthesis. In TCRdb, the 5' RACE reads were re-called with MiXCR into one record per CDR3 protein. The repertoire holds more than 9,500 distinct CDR3 sequences, with around 9.3% as singletons. All unsorted peripheral T cells were captured because whole blood was used without fractionation. The sequencing used blood, collected before antiretroviral therapy. Receptors originate from an adult with HIV infection. The donor label of this sample is uncertain.

V gene TRBV19 combines with J gene TRBJ1-5; D ambiguous. V lost 10 bases and J lost 0, with 16 bases in between. The length of the CDR3 is 15 residues. Germline CDR1 LNHDA, CDR2 SQIVND (reference sequence). The CDR3 nucleotides are TGTGCCACCAGGCCCCCCAGGAATAGCAATCAGCCCCAGCATTTT. The encoded protein is CATRPPRNSNQPQHF.

The rearrangement links TRBV2 to TRBJ2-3; unclear D gene. The CDR3 totals 14 residues. With 1 base removed from V and 5 bases from J, the gap between germline ends came to 10 bases. Germline-derived CDR1 and CDR2 are SNHLY and FYNNEI. The CDR3 region is CASSEGVAVDTQYF. In DNA, the CDR3 is TGTGCCAGCAGTGAAGGAGTAGCTGTAGATACGCAGTATTTT.

In this sample, this clonotype turned up many times. V and J are TRBV25-1 and TRBJ2-2; 9 bases are shared with TRBD1. J was trimmed by 5 bases and V by 4 bases; bases with no gene match: 2. The CDR3 totals 14 residues. The germline gives CDR1 MGHDK, CDR2 SYGVNS. CDR3 nucleotides: TGTGCCAGCAGTGGGACAGGGGCTACCGGGGAGCTGTTTTTT. This gives the protein CASSGTGATGELFF.

This clonotype is categorized as medium-sized. The chain carries TRBV25-1 and TRBJ2-5, with a weak D call TRBD2 (6 bases). The CDR3 consists of 14 residues. Germline V gene sequence: CDR1 MGHDK, CDR2 SYGVNS. V dropped 4 bases and J dropped 1 base, with 10 bases sitting between them. This CDR3 is CASSALGGQETQYF. CDR3 coding DNA: TGTGCCAGCAGTGCCCTCGGGGGCCAAGAGACCCAGTACTTC.

This clonotype was counted at least ten times. This chain links TRBV14 with TRBJ1-4; 7 positions agree with TRBD1. The CDR3 length is 15 residues. Germline loops: CDR1 SGHDN, CDR2 FVKESK. V lost 4 bases, J lost 0 bases, and 2 bases stayed unmatched. The CDR3: CASSRGTATNEKLFF. The DNA for the CDR3 is TGTGCCAGCAGCCGGGGGACAGCAACTAATGAAAAACTGTTTTTT.

This clonotype was recorded many times. The rearrangement uses TRBV9 and TRBJ1-2; D perhaps matches TRBD1 (5 bases). From germline, CDR1 is SGDLS and CDR2 YYNGEE. The CDR3 totals 15 residues. The V gene lost 2 bases and the J gene lost 6 bases, with 17 bases spanning the gap. CDR3 in amino acids: CASSVGRQGSDGYTF. DNA for the CDR3: TGTGCCAGCAGCGTGGGACGGCAAGGCAGCGATGGCTACACCTTC.

There are a few counts of this clonotype. The chain joins TRBV6-1 to TRBJ1-5, with 7 bases identical to TRBD1. The V gene's germline CDR1 is MNHNS and CDR2 SASEGT. The CDR3 runs to 14 residues. V gave up 6 bases and J gave up 6 bases; unmatched junction bases: 8. This CDR3 reads CASSDGQVPQPQHF. The CDR3 region has the DNA TGTGCCAGCAGCGACGGACAGGTCCCTCAGCCCCAGCATTTT.

Many counts were recorded for this clonotype. This chain joins TRBV10-3 and TRBJ2-3; D remains unclear. The CDR3 totals 14 residues. V lost 2 bases to trimming and J lost 1 base, with 7 bases between them. Germline V gene data show CDR1 as ENHRY and CDR2 as SYGVKD. The CDR3 loop is CAISEEQGTDTQYF. CDR3 nucleotide sequence: TGTGCCATCAGTGAGGAGCAGGGCACAGATACGCAGTATTTT.

This clonotype was seen more than once but under ten times. The rearrangement joins TRBV7-2 to TRBJ2-7; 11 bases agree with TRBD2. The CDR3 contains 17 residues. Germline values: CDR1 SGHTA, CDR2 FQGNSA. V trimming: 2 bases; J trimming: 1 base; junction bases outside the gene matches: 7. Here the CDR3 DNA reads TGTGCCAGCAGCTTAAATAGCGGGGGGGCCTCGTCCTACGAGCAGTACTTC. Its translation: CASSLNSGGASSYEQYF.

V gene TRBV6-2 or TRBV6-3 combines with J gene TRBJ2-3; 8 bases are shared with TRBD1. The CDR3 length is 15 residues. The germline V gene encodes CDR1 MNHEY and CDR2 SVGEGT. Trimming removed 7 bases from V and 3 bases from J; junction bases left unmatched: 9. The CDR3 loop reads CASTNRDRQTDTQYF. Written as DNA, the CDR3 is TGTGCCAGCACCAACCGGGACAGGCAAACAGATACGCAGTATTTT.

Many counts were recorded for this clonotype. The rearrangement links TRBV5-1 to TRBJ2-1; possibly TRBD2 for D (5 bases). The CDR3 extends over 15 amino acids. Trimming shortened V by 0 bases and J by 9 bases, and 16 bases separated the two germline ends. Germline-derived CDR1 and CDR2 are SGHRS and YFSETQ. Here the CDR3 reads CASSLGARGIGEQFF. The CDR3 region has the DNA TGCGCCAGCAGCTTGGGGGCTAGAGGGATCGGTGAGCAGTTCTTC.

This clonotype was observed many times. The rearrangement links TRBV6-5 to TRBJ2-7; tentatively, D is TRBD2 (5 bases). Deletions cut 6 bases from V and 3 bases from J, with 21 bases between. This CDR3 is 16 amino acids long. Germline CDR1 MNHEY, CDR2 SVGAGI. The CDR3 DNA reads as TGTGCCAGCAGCGAAACTCAGGACGGGATCCTCTACGAGCAGTACTTC. It is translated as CASSETQDGILYEQYF.

This chain joins TRBV4-2 and TRBJ1-2, with D possibly TRBD1 on 6 matching bases. V was clipped by 0 bases and J by 4 bases, with 18 bases between them. The germline V gene has CDR1 LGHNA and CDR2 YNFKEQ. The CDR3 contains 17 residues. The chain's CDR3 is CASSQEQGGGSVYGYTF. The CDR3 nucleotides read TGTGCCAGCAGCCAAGAACAGGGAGGTGGTTCGGTCTATGGCTACACCTTC.

This clonotype was seen ten or more times. The chain joins TRBV27 to TRBJ1-5, with a tentative D call TRBD1 (5 bases). CDR1 is MNHEY, CDR2 SMNVEV, per germline (reference sequence). The CDR3 length is 14 residues. The V and J ends lost 5 bases and 5 bases respectively, with 13 bases between them. The DNA for the CDR3 is TGTGCCAGCAGTGGTTCAGGGTTCGATCAGCCCCAGCATTTT. This encodes CASSGSGFDQPQHF.

This clonotype was observed many times. The gene calls are TRBV3-1 and TRBJ1-1; tentatively, D is TRBD1 (5 bases). CDR3 length: 14 amino acids. The germline CDR1 and CDR2 sequences are LGHDT and YNNKEL (reference sequence). Trimming removed 0 bases from V and 5 bases from J, with 10 bases in between. The DNA of the CDR3 is TGTGCCAGCAGCCAAGACGGCGGGGGGACTGAAGCTTTCTTT. Its protein is CASSQDGGGTEAFF. Looking up the rest from reference TRBV3-1 and TRBJ1-1 gives the full variable domain: DTAVSQTPKYLVTQMGNDKSIKCEQNLGHDTMYWYKQDSKKFLKIMFSYNNKELIINETVPNRFSPKSPDKAHLNLHINSLELGDSAVYFCASSQDGGGTEAFFGQGTRLTVV.

This clonotype occurred many times. The chain couples TRBV5-1 to TRBJ1-1; maybe TRBD1 (5 bases). The CDR3 has 15 residues. In germline, CDR1 is SGHRS, CDR2 YFSETQ. V was shortened by 0 bases and J by 0 bases, with 9 bases between the two germline ends. CDR3 sequence reads: CASSLGSGMNTEAFF. The CDR3 bases are TGCGCCAGCAGCTTGGGTTCAGGGATGAACACTGAAGCTTTCTTT.

This clonotype appeared many times. The chain links TRBV5-1 to TRBJ2-7; the D is unclear. V lost 3 bases to trimming and J lost 5 bases, with 9 bases between them. This CDR3 has 12 amino acids. The germline V gene has CDR1 SGHRS and CDR2 YFSETQ. The DNA for the CDR3 is TGCGCCAGCAGCTCGCGATATAACGAGCAGTACTTC. The encoded protein is CASSSRYNEQYF. Complete variable domain (other parts from reference TRBV5-1 and TRBJ2-7): KAGVTQTPRYLIKTRGQQVTLSCSPISGHRSVSWYQQTPGQGLQFLFEYFSETQRNKGNFPGRFSGRQFSNSRSEMNVSTLELGDSALYLCASSSRYNEQYFGPGTRLTVT.

This clonotype came up many times. This sequence joins TRBV30 and TRBJ2-1, with D uncertain. V shed 1 base and J shed 15 bases, with 16 bases lying between them. Germline loops: CDR1 GTSNPN, CDR2 SVGIG (reference sequence). The CDR3 loop spans 12 amino acids. The CDR3 sequence: CAWSDTGPPPFF. In nucleotides, the CDR3 is TGTGCCTGGAGTGACACGGGCCCCCCCCCGTTCTTC.

This clonotype was seen more than once but under ten times. This chain connects TRBV6-2 or TRBV6-3 to TRBJ2-7; D remains unclear. Trimming cost V 2 bases and J 3 bases, with 14 bases left between them. Looked up from germline, CDR1 is MNHEY and CDR2 is SVGEGT. This CDR3 is 15 amino acids long. CDR3 residues: CASSYGRRFIYEQYF. The CDR3 DNA sequence: TGTGCCAGCAGTTACGGCAGGCGTTTTATCTACGAGCAGTACTTC.

This clonotype was picked up a small number of times. The chain links TRBV20-1 to TRBJ2-1; TRBD1 is a possible D gene (6 bases). V shed 0 bases and J shed 4 bases, with 10 bases lying between them. The germline V gene encodes CDR1 DFQATT and CDR2 SNEGSKA (reference sequence). CDR3 length: 14 amino acids. The CDR3 nucleotides read TGCAGTGCTAGAGATCTGGACAGATACAATGAGCAGTTCTTC. Its translation is CSARDLDRYNEQFF.

There are many counts of this clonotype. The chain carries TRBV7-3 and TRBJ1-1, with D tentatively TRBD1 (5 bases). Germline V gene sequence: CDR1 SGHTA, CDR2 FQGTGA. V was cut by 2 bases and J by 6 bases, with 13 bases left in between. This CDR3 spans 14 amino acids. The chain's CDR3 is CASSLEAGQPEAFF. The CDR3 DNA is TGTGCCAGCAGCTTAGAGGCAGGGCAACCTGAAGCTTTCTTT.

This clonotype was seen at least ten times. The V and J genes are TRBV12-3 or TRBV12-4 and TRBJ2-4; perhaps TRBD2 as D (5 bases). The CDR3 sequence is 13 residues long. Trimming shortened V by 6 bases and J by 9 bases, and 15 bases separated the two germline ends. In nucleotides, the CDR3 is TGTGCCAGCAGAGGAGGTGACGGGATCATTCAGTACTTC. Translated, it gives CASRGGDGIIQYF.

This clonotype was detected ten times or more. The CDR3 loop is CSASDPSGIPYEQYF. The DNA of the CDR3 is TGCAGTGCATCTGACCCTAGCGGGATCCCCTACGAGCAGTACTTC. V usage is TRBV20-1 and J usage is TRBJ2-7, with TRBD2 matching 9 bases. The junction had 11 bases not matched to a gene; V was cut back by 6 bases and J by 2 bases. The CDR3 extends over 15 amino acids. Per germline, CDR1 DFQATT and CDR2 SNEGSKA (reference sequence).

The gene calls are TRBV5-1 and TRBJ1-2, with 10 bases that match TRBD1. Germline loops: CDR1 SGHRS, CDR2 YFSETQ. CDR3 length: 14 amino acids. The V and J ends lost 4 bases and 6 bases, in that order; junction bases with no gene match: 6. CDR3 loop: CASSPGTGEHGYTF. The DNA of the CDR3 is TGCGCCAGCAGCCCAGGGACAGGGGAACATGGCTACACCTTC.

Ten or more counts support this clonotype. J is TRBJ1-6 and V is TRBV5-6, with unresolved D. CDR1 SGHDT and CDR2 YYEEEE come from the germline V gene. The CDR3 runs 14 residues. The V and J ends lost 2 bases and 2 bases respectively, with 5 bases between them. CDR3 DNA: TGTGCCAGCAGCTTCGGAACCTATAATTCACCCCTCCACTTT. Residues: CASSFGTYNSPLHF.

J is TRBJ2-3 and V is TRBV19, with 8 bases matching TRBD1. V was clipped by 4 bases and J by 2 bases; unmatched bases: 8. Germline CDR1 LNHDA, CDR2 SQIVND (reference sequence). The CDR3 has 16 amino acids. The CDR3 nucleotides read TGTGCCAGTAGTACAGGGGGCGGATTGGCCACAGATACGCAGTATTTT. As protein: CASSTGGGLATDTQYF.

In its sample, this clonotype was seen many times. The V gene is TRBV12-3 or TRBV12-4, the J gene TRBJ1-5; D is ambiguous. The CDR3 is 14 residues long. The ends were cut back, 5 bases at V and 5 bases at J, with 13 bases in the middle. The DNA of the CDR3 is TGTGCCAGCAGTCCCGCCGGCCCCGATCAGCCCCAGCATTTT. It yields the protein CASSPAGPDQPQHF.

This clonotype has just a few counts. The rearrangement joins TRBV2 to TRBJ2-5; either TRBD1 or TRBD2 may supply D (5 bases each). Deletions cut 6 bases from V and 5 bases from J, with 7 bases between. Germline lookup yields CDR1 SNHLY and CDR2 FYNNEI. CDR3 length equals 11 residues. For the CDR3, the DNA is TGTGCCAGCAGGGGGGAGGAGACCCAGTACTTC. It codes for CASRGEETQYF.

In this sample, this clonotype turned up many times. This CDR3 reads CASTMGGLAGDYTGELFF. CDR3 nucleotides: TGTGCCAGCACAATGGGGGGACTAGCGGGAGATTACACCGGGGAGCTGTTTTTT. The rearrangement uses TRBV6-5 and TRBJ2-2; 14 nucleotides line up with TRBD2. With 7 bases clipped from V and 3 bases from J, the junction kept 10 bases outside the gene matches. The germline gives CDR1 MNHEY, CDR2 SVGAGI. CDR3 length equals 18 residues.

This clonotype was seen many times. The J gene is TRBJ2-1, the V gene TRBV5-1; 10 nucleotides match TRBD2. After removal of 2 bases from V and 8 bases from J, the junction contained 10 bases not matched to a gene. Looked up from germline, CDR1 is SGHRS and CDR2 is YFSETQ. This CDR3 is built from 16 residues. In nucleotides, the CDR3 is TGCGCCAGCAGCTTAAGAACCAGCGGGGGGGCATATGAGCAGTTCTTC. This gives the protein CASSLRTSGGAYEQFF.